This T cell receptor (beta chain) emerged from a study of shared clonotypes between healthy human individuals. TCRdb's table, derived via immunoSEQ multiplex PCR, lists solely in-frame clones and lacks some. The sample holds some 980,000 clones; 70% to 85% are singletons and the top ten take about 1.5%. This clone was seen a handful of times. This CDR3 region has 16 residues. CDR1 SGHKS and CDR2 YYEKEE come from the germline V gene (reference sequence). The V segment lost 4 bases and the J segment 4 bases; nucleotides outside the gene matches: 5. J is TRBJ2-2 and V is TRBV5-5; 12 bases map to TRBD1. The specimen was memory CD4+ T cells sorted from blood. As for subset: CD45RA-negative fraction. The TCR was taken from a young man in good health. CDR3: CASSLGQGAFTGELFF. The CDR3 nucleotides are TGTGCCAGCAGCCTGGGACAGGGGGCGTTCACCGGGGAGCTGTTTTTT. The entire variable domain, with the rest obtained from reference TRBV5-5 and TRBJ2-2, is as follows: DAGVTQSPTHLIKTRGQQVTLRCSPISGHKSVSWYQQVLGQGPQFIFQYYEKEERGRGNFPDRFSARQFPNYSSELNVNALLLGDSALYLCASSLGQGAFTGELFFGEGSRLTVL.